This paragraph covers one T cell receptor beta chain sequence. This sample was included in a study of human T cells and chemical hapten exposure. V gave up 7 bases and J gave up 4 bases; unmatched junction bases: 7. Germline values: CDR1 SGHTA, CDR2 FQGNSA. The CDR3 totals 15 residues. Time point given: patch test 1, 2 weeks after DPC sensitization. Treatment defined: therapeutic diphenylcyclopropenone sensitization with weekly scalp DPC. A single record per CDR3 protein comes from TCRdb applying MiXCR to the RACE reads. The repertoire holds some 380,000 distinct CDR3 sequences, with around 5% as singletons.

Sequencing was performed on whole blood, taken in connection with sensitization to the hapten diphenylcyclopropenone (DPC). V and J are TRBV7-2 and TRBJ2-3; TRBD2 matches 11 bases. The source is a woman in her fifties or sixties with alopecia areata. Some clones in this sample may be carry-over from other donors' samples. The chain's CDR3 is CASNLSGRAADTQYF. The CDR3 nucleotides read TGTGCCAGCAACCTTAGCGGGAGGGCCGCAGATACGCAGTATTTT.